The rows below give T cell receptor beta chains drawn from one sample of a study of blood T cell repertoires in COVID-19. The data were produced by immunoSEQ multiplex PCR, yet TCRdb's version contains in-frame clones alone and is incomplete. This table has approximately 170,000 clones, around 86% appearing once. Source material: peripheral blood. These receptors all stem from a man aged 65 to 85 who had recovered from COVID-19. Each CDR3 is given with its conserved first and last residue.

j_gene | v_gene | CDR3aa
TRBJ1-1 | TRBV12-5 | CASGSWDRLITEAFF
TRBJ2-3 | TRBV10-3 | CAIRERVADTQYF
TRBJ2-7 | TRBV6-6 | CASTLAGSPYEQYF
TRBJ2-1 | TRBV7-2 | CASSLRTRIEQFF
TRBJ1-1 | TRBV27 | CASSLAGGSTEAFF
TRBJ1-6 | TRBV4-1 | CASSRGTFNSPLHF
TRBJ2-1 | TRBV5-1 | CASSATSGRGNEQFF
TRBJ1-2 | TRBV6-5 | CASIAPGVGVSGYTF
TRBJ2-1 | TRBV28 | CASSTRWVGSFYNEQFF
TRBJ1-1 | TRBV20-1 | CSGEGNTEAFF
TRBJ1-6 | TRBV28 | CASNHGGRSYNSPLHF
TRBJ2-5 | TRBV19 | CASSLSGGRETQYF
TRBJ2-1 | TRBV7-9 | CASGKPSGASYNEQFF
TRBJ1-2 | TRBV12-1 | CASVGGRELIGYTF
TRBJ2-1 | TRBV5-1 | CASSLEGSGLSVEQFF
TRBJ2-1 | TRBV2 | CASSEGQGFNEQFF
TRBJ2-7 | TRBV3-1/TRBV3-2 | CASSQALTSGRHEQYF
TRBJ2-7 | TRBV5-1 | CASSPSTDSRGFYEQYF
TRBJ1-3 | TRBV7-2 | CASSLRWSSGNTIYF
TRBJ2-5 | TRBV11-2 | CASSPGTSGRRETQYF
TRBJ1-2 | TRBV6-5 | CASSYPIDQGGYGYTF
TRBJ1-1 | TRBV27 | CASGGQLNTEAFF
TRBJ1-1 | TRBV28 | CASSRGTEAFF
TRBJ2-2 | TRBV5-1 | CASSLVGGRNTGELFF
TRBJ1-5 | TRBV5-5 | CASSVDRAGYSNQPQHF
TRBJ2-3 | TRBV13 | CASSPGRVVTDTQYF
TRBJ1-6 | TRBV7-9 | CASSLAGIYDSPLHF
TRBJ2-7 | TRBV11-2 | CASSSPYHEQYF
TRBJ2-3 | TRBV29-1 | CSVDLADATDTQYF
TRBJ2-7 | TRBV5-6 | CASSREYEQYF
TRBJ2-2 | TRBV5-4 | CASSPDSTGELFF
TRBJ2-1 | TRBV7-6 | CASSLAGSNEQFF
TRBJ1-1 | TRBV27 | CASRSPGNTEAFF
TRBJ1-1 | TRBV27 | CASTQRQGRNTEAFF
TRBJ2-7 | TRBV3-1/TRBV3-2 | CASSQSRDSYEQYF
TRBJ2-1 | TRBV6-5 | CATRDSPSYNEQFF
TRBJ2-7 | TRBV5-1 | CASSHTLQEGYEQYF
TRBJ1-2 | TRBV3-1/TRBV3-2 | CASRAAGSGYTF
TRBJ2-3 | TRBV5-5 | CASSLLAGADTQYF
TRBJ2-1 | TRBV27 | CASSSWERSYNEQFF
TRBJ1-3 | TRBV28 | CATQGGHDTIYF
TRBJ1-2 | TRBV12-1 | CASRTRGTYGYTF